The 30 T cell receptor beta chains in this list originate from one sample, sequenced in a study of control samples from healthy donors and cancer patients. Assay used: immunoSEQ multiplex PCR; TCRdb lists only in-frame clones, some missing. The table includes tens of thousands of clones, roughly nine tenths detected once. The material sequenced was blood. These TCRs come from a woman aged 50 to 60 in good health.

V gene TRBV19 combines with J gene TRBJ2-1; the match to TRBD2 covers 10 bases. The V gene end was trimmed by 5 bases and the J gene end by 6 bases; junction bases not matched to a gene: 7. Germline V gives CDR1 LNHDA, CDR2 SQIVND (reference sequence). The CDR3 contains 15 residues. The CDR3 is CASSSPGLATNEQFF. DNA for the CDR3: TGTGCCAGTAGTTCGCCGGGACTAGCGACCAATGAGCAGTTCTTC.

V usage is TRBV7-9 and J usage is TRBJ2-2; D uncertain. V lost 0 bases and J lost 9, with 5 bases in between. The CDR3 loop spans 12 amino acids. Germline CDR1 is SEHNR and CDR2 is FQNEAQ (reference sequence). The DNA for the CDR3 is TGTGCCAGCAGCTTAGCGGTGAGGGAGCTGTTTTTT. Translation: CASSLAVRELFF.

The V gene is TRBV5-5, the J gene TRBJ2-3, with a possible D match to TRBD2 (6 bases). The CDR3 has 16 residues. V was trimmed by 6 bases and J by 3 bases, leaving 20 bases between them. Germline lookup yields CDR1 SGHKS and CDR2 YYEKEE (reference sequence). The CDR3 DNA reads as TGTGCCAGCACCCCCGGGAGTTTGGGGGGAACAGATACGCAGTATTTT. This translates into CASTPGSLGGTDTQYF.

The chain links TRBV15 to TRBJ1-5, with no clear D. V shed 8 bases and J shed 0 bases, with 11 bases lying between them. CDR3 length equals 14 residues. Germline V gene sequence: CDR1 LNHNV, CDR2 YYDKDF (reference sequence). This chain's CDR3 is CATGLRNSNQPQHF. In DNA, the CDR3 is TGTGCCACCGGCCTACGTAATAGCAATCAGCCCCAGCATTTT.

Here the CDR3 DNA reads TGTGCCAGCAGCGTAGTGGCAGGGCTGGGGAACACTGAAGCTTTCTTT. Its protein is CASSVVAGLGNTEAFF. The V call is TRBV9, the J call TRBJ1-1; a possible D gene is TRBD1 (5 bases). Trimming took 0 bases from V and 1 from J, leaving 13 bases between them. Per germline, CDR1 SGDLS and CDR2 YYNGEE. The CDR3 has 16 residues.

This sequence joins TRBV4-1 and TRBJ1-1; D is uncertain. Between the trimmed V and J ends, which lost 0 bases and 0 bases, there was a span of 8 bases. The CDR3 is made up of 15 amino acids. Germline V lookup: CDR1 MGHRA, CDR2 YSYEKL. The CDR3 region has the DNA TGCGCCAGCAGCCAAGAGGGGTATCTGAACACTGAAGCTTTCTTT. This gives the protein CASSQEGYLNTEAFF.

The chain joins TRBV25-1 to TRBJ1-6, with D hard to call. Trimming cost V 6 bases and J 5 bases, with 11 bases left between them. This CDR3 is built from 14 residues. The germline gives CDR1 MGHDK, CDR2 SYGVNS. The CDR3 loop is CASRGDRDNSPLHF. CDR3 coding DNA: TGTGCCAGCAGGGGAGATCGGGATAATTCACCCCTCCACTTT.

The chain couples TRBV7-2 to TRBJ2-3; TRBD2 agrees at 8 bases. Germline V lookup: CDR1 SGHTA, CDR2 FQGNSA. CDR3 size: 15 residues. The V and J ends lost 1 base and 6 bases, in that order; junction bases with no gene match: 6. CDR3 DNA sequence: TGTGCCAGCAGCTTAGTGGCGGGGGGCCTCGATACGCAGTATTTT. Amino acids: CASSLVAGGLDTQYF.

This chain links TRBV5-1 with TRBJ1-1; D is undetermined. Germline assignment: CDR1 SGHRS and CDR2 YFSETQ. V lost 0 bases, J lost 1 base, and 7 bases lay in between. This CDR3 comprises 14 residues. The DNA of the CDR3 is TGCGCCAGCAGCTTGGGTCCGGGGAACACTGAAGCTTTCTTT. The encoded protein is CASSLGPGNTEAFF.

The sample holds a few counts of this clone. The chain joins TRBV28 to TRBJ2-1; TRBD2 aligns across 10 bases. Germline V gene data show CDR1 as MDHEN and CDR2 as SYDVKM. This CDR3 is built from 15 residues. The V segment lost 4 bases and the J segment 3 bases; nucleotides outside the gene matches: 3. CDR3 protein: CASSSSGGYYNEQFF. CDR3 sequence (DNA): TGTGCCAGCAGTTCTAGCGGGGGATACTACAATGAGCAGTTCTTC.

Turning to this clone: In the same sample, other DNA sequences code for this CDR3. The chain links TRBV29-1 to TRBJ2-1, with 8 bases identical to TRBD2. The CDR3 consists of 14 residues. Germline trimming cut 5 bases from V and 0 bases from J; bases unmatched to any gene: 3. Germline V lookup: CDR1 SQVTM, CDR2 ANQGSEA. The CDR3 DNA reads as TGCAGCGTTAGGAGCGGGGGCTCCTACAATGAGCAGTTCTTC. This gives the protein CSVRSGGSYNEQFF.

This rearrangement joins TRBV5-4 to TRBJ2-7, with D possibly matching TRBD1 (6 bases). V lost 4 bases and J lost 7, with 18 bases in between. This CDR3 has 14 residues. CDR1 and CDR2 (germline): SGHNT, YYREEE (reference sequence). The CDR3 sequence: CASSPTRTAWEQYF. DNA for the CDR3: TGTGCCAGCAGCCCCACGCGGACAGCCTGGGAGCAGTACTTC.

J is TRBJ2-2 and V is TRBV7-8; the D is unclear. Germline loops: CDR1 SGHVS, CDR2 FQNEAQ. This CDR3 is built from 14 residues. The V end lost 1 base, the J end lost 3 bases, and 6 bases lay between the germline ends. The CDR3 sequence is CASSLVEYTGELFF. The CDR3 DNA sequence: TGTGCCAGCAGCTTAGTAGAGTACACCGGGGAGCTGTTTTTT.

CDR3 in DNA: TGTGCCAGTAGTATGGGGGACAGGGAGACTGAAGCTTTCTTT. Encoded protein: CASSMGDRETEAFF. V is TRBV19 and J is TRBJ1-1, with 9 bases that match TRBD1. CDR1 LNHDA and CDR2 SQIVND come from the germline V gene (reference sequence). The length of the CDR3 is 14 residues. Trimming cost V 3 bases and J 5 bases; bases outside gene matches: 4.

The rearrangement links TRBV27 to TRBJ1-2, with D perhaps TRBD1 (5 bases). Germline-derived CDR1 and CDR2 are MNHEY and SMNVEV (reference sequence). The V and J ends lost 4 bases and 8 bases respectively, with 14 bases between them. The CDR3 runs to 13 residues. CDR3 amino acids: CASSWAGSRGYTF. In nucleotides, the CDR3 is TGTGCCAGCAGTTGGGCAGGGTCGAGGGGCTACACCTTC.

V gene TRBV11-3 combines with J gene TRBJ2-5, with D possibly matching TRBD1 (6 bases). V was clipped by 3 bases and J by 9 bases, with 8 bases between them. The CDR3 covers 11 residues. Per germline, CDR1 SGHNT and CDR2 YENEEA. CDR3: CASSLRGSQYF. Here the CDR3 DNA reads TGTGCCAGCAGCTTGAGGGGGTCCCAGTACTTC.

The J gene is TRBJ1-2, the V gene TRBV6-2 or TRBV6-3; no clear D. V gave up 6 bases and J gave up 0 bases, with 8 bases separating them. Germline values: CDR1 MNHEY, CDR2 SVGEGT. This CDR3 has 13 residues. Here the CDR3 reads CASSYSPNYGYTF. The CDR3 coding sequence is TGTGCCAGCAGCTATAGTCCTAACTATGGCTACACCTTC.

The chain has TRBV6-5 and TRBJ1-1; 7 positions agree with TRBD1. The CDR3 spans 15 residues. V shed 7 bases and J 5 bases; nucleotides not matched to a gene: 13. CDR1 and CDR2 (germline): MNHEY, SVGAGI. In DNA form, the CDR3 reads TGTGCCAGCATTAGATTGGGAACAGGGGCGACTGAAGCTTTCTTT. It is translated as CASIRLGTGATEAFF.

There are a few counts of this clone. This chain joins TRBV13 and TRBJ2-7; TRBD2 aligns across 7 bases. Germline V gene sequence: CDR1 PRHDT, CDR2 FYEKMQ (reference sequence). J gave up 5 bases and V 2 bases, and 0 bases lay outside the gene matches. The CDR3 has 12 amino acids. As DNA, the CDR3 is TGTGCCAGCAGCTTACGGGGGGACGAGCAGTACTTC. The encoded protein is CASSLRGDEQYF. The complete variable domain, with remaining parts taken from reference TRBV13 and TRBJ2-7, reads AAGVIQSPRHLIKEKRETATLKCYPIPRHDTVYWYQQGPGQDPQFLISFYEKMQSDKGSIPDRFSAQQFSDYHSELNMSSLELGDSALYFCASSLRGDEQYFGPGTRLTVT.

The chain couples TRBV25-1 to TRBJ1-2; D is possibly TRBD1 (5 bases). The CDR3 has 13 residues. Between the trimmed V and J ends, which lost 7 bases and 8 bases, there was a span of 17 bases. The germline V gene has CDR1 MGHDK and CDR2 SYGVNS. The CDR3 DNA reads TGTGCCAGCACCCCCCCGGGGGTGAGCGGCTACACCTTC. It codes for CASTPPGVSGYTF.

This sequence joins TRBV28 and TRBJ2-7; TRBD2 matches at 8 bases. Germline values: CDR1 MDHEN, CDR2 SYDVKM. The CDR3 runs to 16 residues. With V trimmed by 5 bases and J by 2 bases, 11 bases remained unmatched. The CDR3, as DNA: TGTGCCAGCAGTGGGAGAGCTAGCGGGTTAGCCTACGAGCAGTACTTC. Translation: CASSGRASGLAYEQYF.

In its sample, this clone was seen a few times. This chain joins TRBV4-1 and TRBJ2-3; 8 bases align to TRBD1. The germline V gene has CDR1 MGHRA and CDR2 YSYEKL. The CDR3 runs 16 residues. J lost 2 bases, V lost 0 bases, and 4 bases had no gene match. This chain's CDR3 is CASSQDGTGYTDTQYF. The CDR3 DNA is TGCGCCAGCAGCCAAGACGGGACAGGCTACACAGATACGCAGTATTTT.

V usage is TRBV6-5 and J usage is TRBJ2-3, with 9 positions matching TRBD2. The CDR3 totals 15 residues. Germline assignment: CDR1 MNHEY and CDR2 SVGAGI. After removal of 2 bases from V and 3 bases from J, the junction contained 3 bases not matched to a gene. The CDR3: CASSYELAGTDTQYF. The CDR3 DNA reads as TGTGCCAGCAGTTACGAGCTAGCGGGGACAGATACGCAGTATTTT.

The chain employs TRBV10-3 and TRBJ1-6, with D maybe TRBD1 (6 bases). V lost 2 bases to trimming and J lost 7 bases, with 12 bases between them. From germline, CDR1 is ENHRY and CDR2 SYGVKD. The CDR3 length is 15 residues. The CDR3 loop reads CAISEIGGSNSPLHF. DNA of the CDR3: TGTGCCATCAGTGAGATCGGGGGCTCGAATTCACCCCTCCACTTT.

V gene TRBV29-1 combines with J gene TRBJ1-2, with 7 positions matching TRBD1. V shed 0 bases, J shed 5 bases, and the junction held 6 bases outside the gene matches. The germline gives CDR1 SQVTM, CDR2 ANQGSEA. The CDR3 is made up of 14 amino acids. For the CDR3, the DNA is TGCAGCGTTGAAGATGAGGGACAGATATATGGCTACACCTTC. It translates to CSVEDEGQIYGYTF.

The rearrangement uses TRBV19 and TRBJ1-1; D may be TRBD1 (6 bases). The ends were cut back, 1 base at V and 10 bases at J, with 16 bases in the middle. Germline V gives CDR1 LNHDA, CDR2 SQIVND (reference sequence). The CDR3 covers 14 residues. In DNA, the CDR3 is TGTGCCAGTAGTATAGGGGGGGGCCCGGTGAGAGCTTTCTTT. Encoded protein: CASSIGGGPVRAFF.

The CDR3: CASSRDRVGETQYF. CDR3 in DNA: TGTGCCAGCAGCCGGGACAGGGTTGGAGAGACCCAGTACTTC. The gene calls are TRBV7-7 and TRBJ2-5, with 9 bases matching TRBD1. CDR3 size: 14 residues. The V and J ends lost 5 bases and 4 bases, in that order; junction bases with no gene match: 5. Germline lookup yields CDR1 SSHAT and CDR2 FNYEAQ (reference sequence).

The chain combines TRBV7-8 with TRBJ2-2; D is unresolved. Trimming shortened V by 5 bases and J by 2 bases, and 9 bases separated the two germline ends. The CDR3 has 14 amino acids. Germline CDR1 is SGHVS and CDR2 is FQNEAQ. CDR3 coding DNA: TGTGCCAGCAGCCGGTTACTCAACACCGGGGAGCTGTTTTTT. This translates into CASSRLLNTGELFF.

The CDR3 region is CASSLYANIGTDTQYF. The CDR3 DNA is TGTGCCAGCAGTCTCTATGCAAATATTGGCACAGATACGCAGTATTTT. V and J are TRBV2 and TRBJ2-3; D gene uncertain. CDR1 and CDR2 (germline): SNHLY, FYNNEI. The V end lost 5 bases, the J end lost 1 base, and 16 bases lay between the germline ends. The CDR3 is 16 amino acids.

The rearrangement joins TRBV28 to TRBJ2-1; D not certain. V was shortened by 3 bases and J by 10 bases, with 7 bases between the two germline ends. CDR3 length: 11 residues. Germline V lookup: CDR1 MDHEN, CDR2 SYDVKM. CDR3 in amino acids: CASSLVQEQFF. The CDR3 DNA sequence: TGTGCCAGCAGTTTGGTACAGGAGCAGTTCTTC.